The rows below give T cell receptor beta chains drawn from one sample of a study of early T cells in non-severe SARS-CoV-2 infection. TCRdb passed the 5' RACE reads through MiXCR, listing each CDR3 protein once. The table includes roughly 80,000 distinct CDR3 sequences, about 11% detected once. Here the sequenced sample was whole blood, taken at baseline. The receptors derive from an adult who was a healthcare worker with PCR-confirmed SARS-CoV-2 infection or an uninfected control (not recorded which). Each CDR3 is given with its conserved first and last residue. The order of the fields is clone size, J gene, D gene, V gene, CDR3 protein, CDR3 DNA. A D gene is named only where the DNA matches it firmly. The listing skips clone size in some rows; elsewhere it reads once, few, many or a size class.

abundance: -; j_gene: TRBJ2-1; d_gene: -; v_gene: TRBV9; CDR3aa: CASSAVTPTSYNEQFF; CDR3nt: TGTGCCAGCAGCGCGGTGACCCCTACCTCCTACAATGAGCAGTTCTTC
abundance: few; j_gene: TRBJ2-1; d_gene: -; v_gene: TRBV10-3; CDR3aa: CAISFGLGANEQFF; CDR3nt: TGTGCCATCAGTTTCGGGCTTGGGGCCAATGAGCAGTTCTTC
abundance: -; j_gene: TRBJ2-3; d_gene: -; v_gene: TRBV6-6; CDR3aa: CASSQDSGDTQYF; CDR3nt: TGTGCCAGCAGTCAGGACTCCGGGGATACGCAGTATTTT
abundance: many; j_gene: TRBJ2-1; d_gene: -; v_gene: TRBV7-3; CDR3aa: CASSLSTGLGYNEQFF; CDR3nt: TGTGCCAGCAGCTTAAGCACGGGTCTCGGGTACAATGAGCAGTTCTTC
abundance: -; j_gene: TRBJ2-7; d_gene: -; v_gene: TRBV12-3/TRBV12-4; CDR3aa: CASSSPSPYEQYF; CDR3nt: TGTGCCAGCAGTTCACCATCACCCTACGAGCAGTACTTC
abundance: -; j_gene: TRBJ1-6; d_gene: -; v_gene: TRBV4-2; CDR3aa: CASSQEGPQGDNSPLHF; CDR3nt: TGTGCCAGCAGCCAGGAGGGACCGCAAGGGGATAATTCACCCCTCCACTTT
abundance: many; j_gene: TRBJ2-7; d_gene: TRBD2; v_gene: TRBV28; CDR3aa: CASSPQRGGAGEQYF; CDR3nt: TGTGCCAGCAGCCCTCAGCGGGGGGGCGCGGGTGAGCAGTACTTC
abundance: many; j_gene: TRBJ2-7; d_gene: -; v_gene: TRBV5-1; CDR3aa: CASSLDEGGDEQYF; CDR3nt: TGCGCCAGCAGCTTGGACGAGGGAGGCGACGAGCAGTACTTC
abundance: many; j_gene: TRBJ1-6; d_gene: -; v_gene: TRBV5-6; CDR3aa: CASSLSYSPLHF; CDR3nt: TGTGCCAGCAGCTTGTCGTATTCACCCCTCCACTTT
abundance: few; j_gene: TRBJ1-5; d_gene: -; v_gene: TRBV6-6; CDR3aa: CASRGELAVQPQHF; CDR3nt: TGTGCCAGCAGGGGGGAGCTCGCGGTTCAGCCCCAGCATTTT
abundance: few; j_gene: TRBJ1-2; d_gene: TRBD1; v_gene: TRBV18; CDR3aa: CASYRQGSNYGYTF; CDR3nt: TGTGCCAGCTACCGACAGGGGAGTAACTATGGCTACACCTTC
abundance: once; j_gene: TRBJ1-1; d_gene: -; v_gene: TRBV7-6; CDR3aa: CASSQLTHTEAFF; CDR3nt: TGTGCCAGCAGCCAACTGACACACACTGAAGCTTTCTTT
abundance: many; j_gene: TRBJ1-1; d_gene: -; v_gene: TRBV25-1; CDR3aa: CASSEFKGNTEAFF; CDR3nt: TGTGCCAGCAGTGAATTTAAGGGAAACACTGAAGCTTTCTTT
abundance: few; j_gene: TRBJ1-2; d_gene: -; v_gene: TRBV28; CDR3aa: CASSFHGSNYGYTF; CDR3nt: TGTGCCAGCAGTTTTCACGGATCTAACTATGGCTACACCTTC
abundance: few; j_gene: TRBJ1-1; d_gene: TRBD1; v_gene: TRBV3-1; CDR3aa: CASSRRQGNTEAFF; CDR3nt: TGTGCCAGCAGCCGTCGACAGGGGAACACTGAAGCTTTCTTT
abundance: -; j_gene: TRBJ2-1; d_gene: -; v_gene: TRBV6-5; CDR3aa: CASSWGNEQFF; CDR3nt: TGTGCCAGCAGTTGGGGCAATGAGCAGTTCTTC
abundance: many; j_gene: TRBJ1-2; d_gene: -; v_gene: TRBV12-3/TRBV12-4; CDR3aa: CASHYGYTF; CDR3nt: TGTGCCAGCCACTATGGCTACACCTTC
abundance: few; j_gene: TRBJ2-7; d_gene: -; v_gene: TRBV29-1; CDR3aa: CSVARVNGWDEQYF; CDR3nt: TGCAGCGTTGCCCGAGTAAACGGTTGGGACGAGCAGTACTTC
abundance: few; j_gene: TRBJ1-4; d_gene: -; v_gene: TRBV18; CDR3aa: CASSPYGGEKLFF; CDR3nt: TGTGCCAGCTCACCTTATGGCGGTGAAAAACTGTTTTTT
abundance: few; j_gene: TRBJ1-1; d_gene: TRBD1; v_gene: TRBV12-3/TRBV12-4; CDR3aa: CASSSQGEATEAFF; CDR3nt: TGTGCCAGCAGCTCACAGGGGGAGGCCACTGAAGCTTTCTTT
abundance: many; j_gene: TRBJ1-2; d_gene: -; v_gene: TRBV18; CDR3aa: CASSPNGDGYTF; CDR3nt: TGTGCCAGCTCACCGAATGGGGATGGCTACACCTTC
abundance: many; j_gene: TRBJ2-1; d_gene: TRBD2; v_gene: TRBV30; CDR3aa: CAWSTGTSVYNEQFF; CDR3nt: TGTGCCTGGAGTACCGGGACTAGCGTCTACAATGAGCAGTTCTTC
abundance: many; j_gene: TRBJ1-4; d_gene: -; v_gene: TRBV29-1; CDR3aa: CSVMTVWGEKLFF; CDR3nt: TGCAGCGTCATGACAGTCTGGGGTGAAAAACTGTTTTTT
abundance: few; j_gene: TRBJ2-7; d_gene: -; v_gene: TRBV6-1; CDR3aa: CASVGGLSYEQYF; CDR3nt: TGTGCCAGCGTCGGGGGATTATCCTACGAGCAGTACTTC
abundance: many; j_gene: TRBJ2-2; d_gene: -; v_gene: TRBV14; CDR3aa: CASSQLGATGELFF; CDR3nt: TGTGCCAGCAGCCAACTTGGGGCCACCGGGGAGCTGTTTTTT
abundance: few; j_gene: TRBJ2-5; d_gene: TRBD2; v_gene: TRBV7-9; CDR3aa: CASSEPTSGGAFQETQYF; CDR3nt: TGTGCCAGCAGCGAACCTACTAGCGGGGGGGCCTTTCAAGAGACCCAGTACTTC
abundance: few; j_gene: TRBJ2-3; d_gene: -; v_gene: TRBV12-3/TRBV12-4; CDR3aa: CASSLFMNTQYF; CDR3nt: TGTGCCAGCAGTCTCTTCATGAATACGCAGTATTTT
abundance: -; j_gene: TRBJ1-1; d_gene: -; v_gene: TRBV4-1; CDR3aa: CASSQENSLGNTEAFF; CDR3nt: TGCGCCAGCAGCCAAGAGAACAGTCTCGGGAACACTGAAGCTTTCTTT
abundance: many; j_gene: TRBJ2-4; d_gene: TRBD2; v_gene: TRBV2; CDR3aa: CASSEGPSGGNIQYF; CDR3nt: TGTGCCAGCAGTGAAGGACCTAGCGGGGGGAACATTCAGTACTTC
abundance: many; j_gene: TRBJ2-2; d_gene: TRBD1; v_gene: TRBV6-1; CDR3aa: CASSSFDRGSGELFF; CDR3nt: TGTGCCAGCAGTTCCTTCGACAGGGGCAGCGGGGAGCTGTTTTTT
abundance: -; j_gene: TRBJ1-5; d_gene: -; v_gene: TRBV2; CDR3aa: CASRREGGSNQPQHF; CDR3nt: TGTGCCAGCAGGCGGGAAGGAGGGAGCAATCAGCCCCAGCATTTT
abundance: -; j_gene: TRBJ1-3; d_gene: -; v_gene: TRBV10-3; CDR3aa: CAIKGDFSSGNTIYF; CDR3nt: TGTGCCATCAAGGGAGATTTCAGCTCTGGAAACACCATATATTTT
abundance: many; j_gene: TRBJ2-3; d_gene: -; v_gene: TRBV6-2/TRBV6-3; CDR3aa: CASSYPRGSTDTQYF; CDR3nt: TGTGCCAGCAGTTACCCACGGGGGAGCACAGATACGCAGTATTTT
abundance: -; j_gene: TRBJ2-3; d_gene: TRBD2; v_gene: TRBV10-3; CDR3aa: CAISDRRGGQDTQYF; CDR3nt: TGTGCCATCAGTGACCGGCGGGGGGGCCAAGATACGCAGTATTTT
abundance: few; j_gene: TRBJ2-7; d_gene: -; v_gene: TRBV11-2; CDR3aa: CASSLGQVHEQYF; CDR3nt: TGTGCCAGCAGCTTAGGACAGGTCCACGAGCAGTACTTC
abundance: many; j_gene: TRBJ1-1; d_gene: -; v_gene: TRBV20-1; CDR3aa: CSARGTLDTEAFF; CDR3nt: TGCAGTGCCCGAGGGACACTAGACACTGAAGCTTTCTTT
abundance: -; j_gene: TRBJ2-2; d_gene: -; v_gene: TRBV30; CDR3aa: CAWDYRAPGELFF; CDR3nt: TGTGCCTGGGACTACAGGGCTCCCGGGGAGCTGTTTTTT
abundance: few; j_gene: TRBJ2-1; d_gene: -; v_gene: TRBV6-5; CDR3aa: CASSYSLTDYNEQFF; CDR3nt: TGTGCCAGCAGTTACAGTTTGACAGACTACAATGAGCAGTTCTTC
abundance: -; j_gene: TRBJ1-1; d_gene: -; v_gene: TRBV29-1; CDR3aa: CSVLGFNTEAFF; CDR3nt: TGCAGCGTTTTAGGATTTAACACTGAAGCTTTCTTT
abundance: -; j_gene: TRBJ2-4; d_gene: -; v_gene: TRBV28; CDR3aa: CASSRSLNGWSKNIQYF; CDR3nt: TGTGCCAGCAGTCGTTCTCTAAACGGGTGGTCCAAAAACATTCAGTACTTC
abundance: few; j_gene: TRBJ2-1; d_gene: -; v_gene: TRBV9; CDR3aa: CASSVVPDNEQFF; CDR3nt: TGTGCCAGCAGCGTAGTACCGGACAATGAGCAGTTCTTC
abundance: -; j_gene: TRBJ1-5; d_gene: -; v_gene: TRBV19; CDR3aa: CASSEGTNQPQHF; CDR3nt: TGTGCCAGTAGTGAAGGGACGAATCAGCCCCAGCATTTT